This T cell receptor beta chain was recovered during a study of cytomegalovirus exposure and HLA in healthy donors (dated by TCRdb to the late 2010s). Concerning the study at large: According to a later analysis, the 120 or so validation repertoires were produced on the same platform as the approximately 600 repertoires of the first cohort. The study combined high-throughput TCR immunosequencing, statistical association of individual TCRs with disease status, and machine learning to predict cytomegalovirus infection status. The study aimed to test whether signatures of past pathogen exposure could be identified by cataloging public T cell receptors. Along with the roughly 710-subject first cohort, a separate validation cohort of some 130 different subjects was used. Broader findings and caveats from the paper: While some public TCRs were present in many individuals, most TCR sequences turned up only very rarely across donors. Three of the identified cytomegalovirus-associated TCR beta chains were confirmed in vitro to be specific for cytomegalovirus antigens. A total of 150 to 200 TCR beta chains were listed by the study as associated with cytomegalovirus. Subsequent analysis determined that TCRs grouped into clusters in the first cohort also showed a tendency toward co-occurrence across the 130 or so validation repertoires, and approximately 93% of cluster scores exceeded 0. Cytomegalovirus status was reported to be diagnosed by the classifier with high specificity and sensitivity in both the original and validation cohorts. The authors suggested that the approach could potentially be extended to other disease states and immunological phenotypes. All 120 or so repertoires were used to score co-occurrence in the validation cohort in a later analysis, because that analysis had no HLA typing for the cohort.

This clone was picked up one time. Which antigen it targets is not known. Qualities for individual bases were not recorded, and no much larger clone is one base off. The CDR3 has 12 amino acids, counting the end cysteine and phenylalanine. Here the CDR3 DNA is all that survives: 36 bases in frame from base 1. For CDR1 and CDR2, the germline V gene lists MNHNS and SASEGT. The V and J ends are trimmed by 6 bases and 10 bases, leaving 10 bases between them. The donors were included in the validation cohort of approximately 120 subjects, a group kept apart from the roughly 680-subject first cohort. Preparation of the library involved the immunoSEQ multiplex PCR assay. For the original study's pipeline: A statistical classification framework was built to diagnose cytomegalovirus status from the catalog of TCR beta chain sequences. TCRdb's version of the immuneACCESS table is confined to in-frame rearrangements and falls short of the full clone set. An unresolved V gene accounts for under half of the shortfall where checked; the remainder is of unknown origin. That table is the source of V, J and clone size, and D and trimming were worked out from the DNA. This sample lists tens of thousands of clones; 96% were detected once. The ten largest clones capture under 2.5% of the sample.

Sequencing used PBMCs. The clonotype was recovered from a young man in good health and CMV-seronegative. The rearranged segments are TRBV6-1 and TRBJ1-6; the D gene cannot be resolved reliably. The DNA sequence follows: TGTGCCAGCAGGACGGGAGAATCACCCCTCCACTTT. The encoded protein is CASRTGESPLHF.